This T cell receptor (beta chain) originates from a study of blood T cell repertoires in COVID-19. The overall study: Sites across the United States, Italy and Spain contributed samples from acute and convalescent COVID-19. The analysed material was cDNA or gDNA that came from T cells, B-cell-depleted T cells, or PBMCs.

Original processing methods: Using reference gene primer amplification, nucleated cell counts were estimated. Profiling relied on immunoSEQ multiplex PCR, and the TCRdb table lists in-frame clones only, not all of them. V and J calls plus clone size are reproduced from that table; the DNA served to infer D and trimming. Here the sample spans more than 35,000 clones, nearly 90% being singletons. This clone was detected only once. Trimming shortened V by 5 bases and J by 7 bases, and 9 bases separated the two germline ends. CDR3 length: 13 residues. Germline V gene sequence: CDR1 MNHEY, CDR2 SMNVEV (reference sequence).

Sequencing was performed on peripheral blood. The genes are TRBV27 and TRBJ1-6; weak D call: TRBD1 (6 bases). This TCR came from a man in his 60s with active COVID-19. This CDR3 is CASSRGGNSPLHF. The DNA of the CDR3 is TGTGCCAGCAGTAGAGGGGGAAATTCACCCCTCCACTTT.